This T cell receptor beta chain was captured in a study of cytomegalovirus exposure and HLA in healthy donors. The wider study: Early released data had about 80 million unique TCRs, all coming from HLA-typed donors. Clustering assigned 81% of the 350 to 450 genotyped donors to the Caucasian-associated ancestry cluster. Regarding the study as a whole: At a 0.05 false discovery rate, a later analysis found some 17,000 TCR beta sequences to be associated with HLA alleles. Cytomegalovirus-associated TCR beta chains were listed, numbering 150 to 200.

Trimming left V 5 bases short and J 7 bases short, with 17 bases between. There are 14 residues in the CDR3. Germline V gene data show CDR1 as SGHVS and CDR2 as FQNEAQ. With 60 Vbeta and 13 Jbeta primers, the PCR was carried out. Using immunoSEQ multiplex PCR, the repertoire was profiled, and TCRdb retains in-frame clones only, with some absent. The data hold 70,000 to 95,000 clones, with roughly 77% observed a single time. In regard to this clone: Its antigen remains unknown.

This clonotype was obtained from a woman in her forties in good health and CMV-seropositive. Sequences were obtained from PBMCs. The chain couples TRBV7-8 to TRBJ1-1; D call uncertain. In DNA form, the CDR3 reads TGTGCCAGCAGCCCACGAGGGCAGGACTATGAAGCTTTCTTT. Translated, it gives CASSPRGQDYEAFF.